What follows is one T cell receptor (beta chain) and its context. This sample was taken from a study of blood T cell repertoires in COVID-19. Study summary: Material from acute and convalescent COVID-19 was sourced from the United States, Italy and Spain. Sources were T cells, B-cell-depleted T cells, or PBMCs; the material itself was cDNA or gDNA.

In the source study's methods: Reference gene primer amplification yielded estimated nucleated cell counts. Clones were sequenced by immunoSEQ multiplex PCR, and TCRdb holds only the in-frame ones, with some missing. That table is the source of V, J and clone size, and D and trimming were worked out from the DNA. Of about 280,000 clones in the sample, approximately 83% were seen once. Trimming left V 6 bases short and J 1 base short, with 9 bases between. Germline V gene data show CDR1 as MNHEY and CDR2 as SVGAGI. The CDR3 runs 13 residues. Material: peripheral blood. The J gene is TRBJ2-5, the V gene TRBV6-5; D gene ambiguous. This TCR derives from a woman aged 45-60 years who had recovered from COVID-19. In DNA form, the CDR3 reads TGTGCCAGCAGGCGACTGCTCCAAGAGACCCAGTACTTC. This codes for CASRRLLQETQYF.